This TCR beta chain was retrieved from a study of Tregs in tolerant kidney transplant recipients. Produced via immunoSEQ multiplex PCR; TCRdb's table is partial and in-frame only. The sample table includes 20,000 to 30,000 clones. On this clone: The read gets to within 3 residues of the CDR3 end, and the germline J gene fills in the rest.

Mixed chimerism was transient after nonmyeloablative marrow transplants from related graft donors. Trimming removed 0 bases from V and 0 bases from J; junction bases left unmatched: 3. The germline gives CDR1 ENHRY, CDR2 SYGVKD. The CDR3 is 17 residues long. The chain is built from TRBV10-3 and TRBJ2-1; the match to TRBD2 covers 9 bases. The sequencing here drew on CD4+ T cells from blood (PBMCs), taken 6 months after the transplant. The TCR was taken from a human patient who received a combined kidney and bone marrow transplant. Certain T cells may be donor cells from the graft. The CDR3 DNA, read in part, is TGTGCCATCAGTGAGTCCCGACTAGCGGACTCCTACAATGAG. It yields the protein CAISESRLADSYNE. The entire CDR3 sequence reads CAISESRLADSYNEQFF.